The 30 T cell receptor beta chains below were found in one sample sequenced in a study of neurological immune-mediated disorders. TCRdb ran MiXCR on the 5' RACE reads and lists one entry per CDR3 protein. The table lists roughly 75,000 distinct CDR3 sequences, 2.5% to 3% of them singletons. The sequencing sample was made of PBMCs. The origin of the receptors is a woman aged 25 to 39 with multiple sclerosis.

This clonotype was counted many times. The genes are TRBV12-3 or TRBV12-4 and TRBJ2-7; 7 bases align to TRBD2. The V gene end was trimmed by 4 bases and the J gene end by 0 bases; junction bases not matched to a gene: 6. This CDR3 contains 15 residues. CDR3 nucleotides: TGTGCCAGCAGTTCGGAGCGGGGAAGCTCCTACGAGCAGTACTTC. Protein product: CASSSERGSSYEQYF.

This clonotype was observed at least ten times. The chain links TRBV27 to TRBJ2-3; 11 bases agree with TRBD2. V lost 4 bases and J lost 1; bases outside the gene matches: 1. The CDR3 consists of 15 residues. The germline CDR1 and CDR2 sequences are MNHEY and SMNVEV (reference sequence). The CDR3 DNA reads TGTGCCAGCAGTTCGGGACTAGCGGGCACAGATACGCAGTATTTT. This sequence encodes CASSSGLAGTDTQYF.

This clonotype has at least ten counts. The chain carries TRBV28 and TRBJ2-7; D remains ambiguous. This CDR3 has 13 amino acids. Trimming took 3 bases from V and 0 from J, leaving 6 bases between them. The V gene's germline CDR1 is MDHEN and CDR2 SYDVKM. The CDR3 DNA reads TGTGCCAGCAGTTTGGTCAACTCCTACGAGCAGTACTTC. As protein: CASSLVNSYEQYF.

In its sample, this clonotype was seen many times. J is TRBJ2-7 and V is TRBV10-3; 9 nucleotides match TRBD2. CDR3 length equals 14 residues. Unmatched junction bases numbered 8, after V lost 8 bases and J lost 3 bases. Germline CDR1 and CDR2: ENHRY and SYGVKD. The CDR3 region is CAISAGREGYEQYF. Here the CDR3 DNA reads TGTGCCATCTCGGCCGGGCGGGAGGGCTACGAGCAGTACTTC.

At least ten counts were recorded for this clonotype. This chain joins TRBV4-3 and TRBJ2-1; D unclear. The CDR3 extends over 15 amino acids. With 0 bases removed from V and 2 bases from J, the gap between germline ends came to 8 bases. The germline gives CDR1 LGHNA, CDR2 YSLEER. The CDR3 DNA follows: TGCGCCAGCAGCCAAGACTGGGTAACCTACAATGAGCAGTTCTTC. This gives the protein CASSQDWVTYNEQFF.

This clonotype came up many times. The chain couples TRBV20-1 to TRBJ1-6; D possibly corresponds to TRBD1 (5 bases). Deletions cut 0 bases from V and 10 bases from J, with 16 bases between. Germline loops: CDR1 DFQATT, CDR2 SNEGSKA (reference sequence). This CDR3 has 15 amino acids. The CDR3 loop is CSARDQGTSQSPLHF. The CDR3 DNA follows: TGCAGTGCTAGAGATCAAGGGACGTCCCAATCACCCCTCCACTTT.

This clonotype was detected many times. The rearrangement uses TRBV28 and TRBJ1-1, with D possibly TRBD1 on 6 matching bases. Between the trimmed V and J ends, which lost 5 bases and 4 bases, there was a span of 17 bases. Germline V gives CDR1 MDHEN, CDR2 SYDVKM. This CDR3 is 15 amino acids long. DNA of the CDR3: TGTGCCAGCAGTCCGCTGGGGGGGGCAGGCACTGAAGCTTTCTTT. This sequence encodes CASSPLGGAGTEAFF.

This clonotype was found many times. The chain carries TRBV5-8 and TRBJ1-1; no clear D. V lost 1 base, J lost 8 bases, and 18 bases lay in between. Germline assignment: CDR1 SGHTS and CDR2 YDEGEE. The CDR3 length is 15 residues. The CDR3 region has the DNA TGTGCCAGCAGCTTGCAATATGGGTTTGGTCAAGAAGCTTTCTTT. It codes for CASSLQYGFGQEAFF.

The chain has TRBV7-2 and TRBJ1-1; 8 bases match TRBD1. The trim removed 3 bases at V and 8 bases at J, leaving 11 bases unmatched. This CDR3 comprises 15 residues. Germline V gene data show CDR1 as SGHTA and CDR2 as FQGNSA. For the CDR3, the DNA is TGTGCCAGCAGCTTCCAGACAGGGGAGGGATCCGAAGCTTTCTTT. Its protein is CASSFQTGEGSEAFF.

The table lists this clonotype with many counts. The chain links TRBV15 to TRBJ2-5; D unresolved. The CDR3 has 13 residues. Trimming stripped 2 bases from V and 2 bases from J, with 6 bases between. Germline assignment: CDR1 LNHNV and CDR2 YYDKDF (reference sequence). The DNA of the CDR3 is TGTGCCACCAGCAGAAGGCAACAAGAGACCCAGTACTTC. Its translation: CATSRRQQETQYF.

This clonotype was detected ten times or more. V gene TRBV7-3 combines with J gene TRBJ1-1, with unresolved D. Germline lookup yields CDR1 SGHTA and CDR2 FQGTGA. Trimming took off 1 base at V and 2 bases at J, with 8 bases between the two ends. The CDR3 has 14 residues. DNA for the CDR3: TGTGCCAGCAGCTTAAACCCAGCAAACACTGAAGCTTTCTTT. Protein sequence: CASSLNPANTEAFF.

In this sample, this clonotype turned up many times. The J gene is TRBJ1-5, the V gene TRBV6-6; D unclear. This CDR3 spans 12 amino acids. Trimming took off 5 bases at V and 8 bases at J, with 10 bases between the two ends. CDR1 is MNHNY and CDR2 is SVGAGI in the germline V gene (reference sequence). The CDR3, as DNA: TGTGCCAGCAGTGCCAGAGAAGAGCCCCAGCATTTT. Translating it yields CASSAREEPQHF.

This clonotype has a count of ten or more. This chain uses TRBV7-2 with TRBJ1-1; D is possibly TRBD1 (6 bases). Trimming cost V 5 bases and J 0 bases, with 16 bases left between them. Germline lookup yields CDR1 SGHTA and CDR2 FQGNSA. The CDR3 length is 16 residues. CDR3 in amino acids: CASSPKGGSLNTEAFF. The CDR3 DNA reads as TGTGCCAGCAGCCCTAAGGGGGGCAGCCTGAACACTGAAGCTTTCTTT.

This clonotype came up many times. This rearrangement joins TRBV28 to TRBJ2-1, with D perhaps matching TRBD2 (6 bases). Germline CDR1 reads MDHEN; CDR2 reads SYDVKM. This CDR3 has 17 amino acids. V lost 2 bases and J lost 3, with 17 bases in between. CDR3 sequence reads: CASSLVEVGGLYNEQFF. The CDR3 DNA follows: TGTGCCAGCAGTTTAGTGGAGGTGGGGGGACTCTACAATGAGCAGTTCTTC. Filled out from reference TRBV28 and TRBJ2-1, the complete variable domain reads DVKVTQSSRYLVKRTGEKVFLECVQDMDHENMFWYRQDPGLGLRLIYFSYDVKMKEKGDIPEGYSVSREKKERFSLILESASTNQTSMYLCASSLVEVGGLYNEQFFGPGTRLTVL.

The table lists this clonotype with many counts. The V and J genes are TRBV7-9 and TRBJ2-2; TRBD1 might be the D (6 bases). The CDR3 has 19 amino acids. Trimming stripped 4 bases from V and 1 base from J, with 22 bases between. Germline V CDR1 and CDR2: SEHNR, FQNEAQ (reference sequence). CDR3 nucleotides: TGTGCCAGCAGCTCAAGTGGGACACGGCGAGATATGAACACCGGGGAGCTGTTTTTT. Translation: CASSSSGTRRDMNTGELFF. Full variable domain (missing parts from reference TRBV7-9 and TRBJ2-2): DTGVSQNPRHKITKRGQNVTFRCDPISEHNRLYWYRQTLGQGPEFLTYFQNEAQLEKSRLLSDRFSAERPKGSFSTLEIQRTEQGDSAMYLCASSSSGTRRDMNTGELFFGEGSRLTVL.

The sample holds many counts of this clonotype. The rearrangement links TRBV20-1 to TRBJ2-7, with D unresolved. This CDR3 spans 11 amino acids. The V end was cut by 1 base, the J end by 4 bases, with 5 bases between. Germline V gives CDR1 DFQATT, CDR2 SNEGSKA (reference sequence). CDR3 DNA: TGCAGTGCTAGAGTCGGGTACGAGCAGTACTTC. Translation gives CSARVGYEQYF.

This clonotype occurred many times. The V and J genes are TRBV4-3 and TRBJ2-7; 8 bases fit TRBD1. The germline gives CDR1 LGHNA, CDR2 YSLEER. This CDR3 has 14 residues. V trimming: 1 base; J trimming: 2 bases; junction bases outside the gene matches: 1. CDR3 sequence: CASSQGTGTYEQYF. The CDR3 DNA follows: TGCGCCAGCAGCCAAGGGACAGGGACCTACGAGCAGTACTTC.

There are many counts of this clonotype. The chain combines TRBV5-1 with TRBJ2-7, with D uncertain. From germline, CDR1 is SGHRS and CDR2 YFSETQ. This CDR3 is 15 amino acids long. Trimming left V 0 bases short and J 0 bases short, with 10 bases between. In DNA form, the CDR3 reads TGCGCCAGCAGCTTGGTTAGGGTCAGCTCCTACGAGCAGTACTTC. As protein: CASSLVRVSSYEQYF.

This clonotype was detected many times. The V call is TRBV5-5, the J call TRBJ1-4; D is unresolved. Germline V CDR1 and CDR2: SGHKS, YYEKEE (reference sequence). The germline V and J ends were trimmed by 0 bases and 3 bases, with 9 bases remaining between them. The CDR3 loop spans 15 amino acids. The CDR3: CASSLVGNPNEKLFF. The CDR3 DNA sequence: TGTGCCAGCAGCTTGGTGGGTAATCCTAATGAAAAACTGTTTTTT.

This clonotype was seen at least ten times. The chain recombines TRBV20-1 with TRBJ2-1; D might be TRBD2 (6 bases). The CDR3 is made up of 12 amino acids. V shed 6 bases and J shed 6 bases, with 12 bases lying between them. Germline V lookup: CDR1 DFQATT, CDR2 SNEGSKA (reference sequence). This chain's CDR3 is CSAGGGGNEQFF. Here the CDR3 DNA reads TGCAGTGCCGGGGGAGGTGGCAATGAGCAGTTCTTC.

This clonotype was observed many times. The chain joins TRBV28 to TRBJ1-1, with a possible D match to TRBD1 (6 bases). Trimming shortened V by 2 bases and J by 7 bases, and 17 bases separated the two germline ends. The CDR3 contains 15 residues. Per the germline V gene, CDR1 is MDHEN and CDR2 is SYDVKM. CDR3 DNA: TGTGCCAGCAGTTTAACTTCGGGGGGCAGAAATGAAGCTTTCTTT. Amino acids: CASSLTSGGRNEAFF.

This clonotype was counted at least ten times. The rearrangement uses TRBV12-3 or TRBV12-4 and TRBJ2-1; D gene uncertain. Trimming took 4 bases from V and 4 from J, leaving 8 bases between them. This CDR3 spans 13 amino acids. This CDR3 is CASSYLVYNEQFF. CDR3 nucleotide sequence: TGTGCCAGCAGTTACCTAGTTTACAATGAGCAGTTCTTC.

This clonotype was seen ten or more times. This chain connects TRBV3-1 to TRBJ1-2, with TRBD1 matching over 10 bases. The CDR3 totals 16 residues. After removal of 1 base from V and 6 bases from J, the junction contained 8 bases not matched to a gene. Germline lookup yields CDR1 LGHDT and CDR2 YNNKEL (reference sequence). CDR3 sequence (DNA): TGTGCCAGCAGCCAAGTTCGGGGGACAGGGGTGGATGGCTACACCTTC. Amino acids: CASSQVRGTGVDGYTF.

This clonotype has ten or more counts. Here the CDR3 DNA reads TGTGCCATCAGGGAGGGATTCTCGTCGGATGAGCAGTTCTTC. Translated, it gives CAIREGFSSDEQFF. This rearrangement joins TRBV10-3 to TRBJ2-1; the D gene is possibly TRBD2 (6 bases). Germline V gives CDR1 ENHRY, CDR2 SYGVKD. V was cut by 6 bases and J by 8 bases, with 17 bases left in between. The CDR3 length is 14 residues.

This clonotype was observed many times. The CDR3 protein is CSAPGARRDGYTF. Written as DNA, the CDR3 is TGCAGTGCTCCCGGCGCCCGGCGGGATGGCTACACCTTC. The gene calls are TRBV20-1 and TRBJ1-2; D uncertain. The CDR3 is 13 amino acids. V shed 5 bases and J shed 6 bases, with 16 bases lying between them. Germline CDR1 is DFQATT and CDR2 is SNEGSKA (reference sequence).

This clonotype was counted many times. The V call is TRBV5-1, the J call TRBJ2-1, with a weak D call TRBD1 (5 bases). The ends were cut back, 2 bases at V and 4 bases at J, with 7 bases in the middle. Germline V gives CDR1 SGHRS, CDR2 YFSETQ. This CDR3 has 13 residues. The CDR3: CASSLGVYNEQFF. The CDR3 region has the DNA TGCGCCAGCAGCTTAGGGGTATACAATGAGCAGTTCTTC.

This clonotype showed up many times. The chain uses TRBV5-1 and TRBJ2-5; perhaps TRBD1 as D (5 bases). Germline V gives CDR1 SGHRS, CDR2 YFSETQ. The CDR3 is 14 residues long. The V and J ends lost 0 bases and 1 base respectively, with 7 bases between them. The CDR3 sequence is CASSLGQIQETQYF. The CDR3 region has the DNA TGCGCCAGCAGCTTGGGACAGATCCAAGAGACCCAGTACTTC.

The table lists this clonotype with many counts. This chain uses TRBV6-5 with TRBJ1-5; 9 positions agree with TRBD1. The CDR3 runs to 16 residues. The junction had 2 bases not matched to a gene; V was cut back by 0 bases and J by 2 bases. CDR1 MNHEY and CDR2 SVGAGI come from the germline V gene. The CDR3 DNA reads TGTGCCAGCAGTTACTCCCGACAGGGGGGCAATCAGCCCCAGCATTTT. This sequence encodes CASSYSRQGGNQPQHF.

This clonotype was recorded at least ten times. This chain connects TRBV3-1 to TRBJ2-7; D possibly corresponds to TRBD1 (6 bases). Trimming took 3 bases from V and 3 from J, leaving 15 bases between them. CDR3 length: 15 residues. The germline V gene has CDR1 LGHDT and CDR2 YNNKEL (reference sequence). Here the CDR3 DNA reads TGTGCCAGCAGCCATGTTACGGGACACCACTACGAGCAGTACTTC. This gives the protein CASSHVTGHHYEQYF.

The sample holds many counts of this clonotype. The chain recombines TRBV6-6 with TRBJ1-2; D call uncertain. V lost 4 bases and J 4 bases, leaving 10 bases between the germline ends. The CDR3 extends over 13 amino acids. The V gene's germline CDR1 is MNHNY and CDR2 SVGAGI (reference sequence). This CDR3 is CASSSDSFYGYTF. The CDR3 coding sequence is TGTGCCAGCAGTTCTGATTCTTTCTATGGCTACACCTTC.